This TCR beta chain was recovered during a study of cytomegalovirus exposure and HLA in healthy donors. PCR used 60 Vbeta primers and 13 Jbeta primers. Profiled with immunoSEQ multiplex PCR; TCRdb holds only in-frame clones, not every one. The table includes about 190,000 clones, around 87% detected once. The CDR3 consists of 14 residues. V dropped 7 bases and J dropped 0 bases, with 13 bases sitting between them. Germline CDR1 and CDR2: SGHRS and YFSETQ. The clonotype comes from a young woman in good health and CMV-seronegative. Sequenced sample: PBMCs. This chain uses TRBV5-1 with TRBJ1-1; D not certain. For the CDR3, the DNA is TGCGCCAGCGCCGCGGAGCGTCTGAACACTGAAGCTTTCTTT. Translating it yields CASAAERLNTEAFF.